This TCR beta chain was identified in a study of CD8 T cells in Susac syndrome. Germline CDR1 reads SGHAT; CDR2 reads FQNNGV. V shed 0 bases and J 7 bases; nucleotides not matched to a gene: 7. The CDR3 totals 15 residues. RNA totalling about 0.45 to 1 ug underwent reverse transcription with random hexamers. Amplification of TCR beta CDR3 by immunoSEQ multiplex PCR spanned 54 Vbeta and 13 Jbeta. Each CDR3 protein is one row after TCRdb ran MiXCR on the immunoSEQ multiplex PCR reads. The table includes some 300,000 distinct CDR3 sequences, about 85% detected once. TCR beta sequencing was performed on blood CD8+ and CD4+ T cells. CD8+ and CD4+ T cells were negatively isolated; TEMRA cells were FACS-enriched.

The sequenced sample was CD8+ T cells from PBMCs. The receptor was isolated from a human donor with multiple sclerosis. The V call is TRBV11-2, the J call TRBJ2-3; 7 bases fit TRBD2. The CDR3 DNA is TGTGCCAGCAGCTTAGATCCGACAGCGGGATATACGCAGTATTTT. This encodes CASSLDPTAGYTQYF.